This T cell receptor (beta chain) was documented in a study of tumor-infiltrating lymphocytes in primary liver carcinoma. Study-wide points: Tumors significantly exceeded blood in top-250-clone fraction (p = 0.039). Lesser overlap characterized tumor-adjacent and tumor-blood pairs relative to tumor region pairs.

DNA and RNA were both co-extracted from about 19-30 mg of bulk tissue that had not been sorted. A note on this clonotype: Its antigen is currently unknown. An end of the junction does not agree with germline; a read error may underlie this.

A primer matching the constant region was used to make TCR beta cDNA from around 460 ng of total RNA. It was through three nested multiplex PCR rounds of slightly modified ARM-PCR that TCR beta libraries arose. A C-beta reverse primer and TRBV1-TRBV30 forward primers served in each of the first two PCR rounds, at approximately 10 cycles apiece. TCRdb independently ran MiXCR on the multiplex PCR reads; one entry per CDR3 protein. Seen here are approximately 64,000 distinct CDR3 sequences, about 65% observed once, and the top ten hold around 44%. Germline CDR1 is SGHKS and CDR2 is YYEKEE (reference sequence). This CDR3 has 16 residues.

Sequenced sample: liver tumor tissue from sampling region 4. Sample subset: tumor region T4, right-lateral pole. This clonotype was obtained from a man between 35 and 55 years old with primary liver carcinoma and hepatitis B virus infection. The V and J genes are TRBV5-5 and TRBJ2-7; D may be TRBD1 or TRBD2 (6 bases each). The CDR3 spells CASSYSPHRDSYEHYF. The CDR3 DNA reads as TGTGCCAGCAGTTACTCGCCCCACAGGGACTCCTACGAGCACTACTTC. Variable domain in full (rest from reference TRBV5-5 and TRBJ2-7): DAGVTQSPTHLIKTRGQQVTLRCSPISGHKSVSWYQQVLGQGPQFIFQYYEKEERGRGNFPDRFSARQFPNYSSELNVNALLLGDSALYLCASSYSPHRDSYEHYFGPGTRLTVT.